These 17 T cell receptor beta chains originate from one sample sequenced in a study of T-cell reconstitution after alpha-beta-depleted transplantation in children. Unique molecular identifiers were incorporated during preparation of the TCRbeta library. MiXCR, applied by TCRdb to the PCR reads, yields one record per CDR3 protein. Altogether around 94,000 distinct CDR3 sequences are present, approximately 5.4% being singletons, with the ten largest covering 6% to 7%. Sequencing used PBMCs, mostly from graft donor cells, obtained 60 days after TCRalphabeta/CD19-depleted stem cell transplant. The origin of the receptors is a female patient between 2 and 15 years old who had a stem cell transplant for Fanconi anemia, so the T cells may come from the graft donor.

J is TRBJ1-6 and V is TRBV20-1; TRBD1 aligns across 8 bases. The CDR3 runs to 17 residues. V shed 0 bases, J shed 0 bases, and the junction held 4 bases outside the gene matches. The germline CDR1 and CDR2 sequences are DFQATT and SNEGSKA (reference sequence). The CDR3 nucleotides read TGCAGTGCTAGAGATCGACAGGGGAGCTCCTATAATTCACCCCTCCACTTT. It specifies CSARDRQGSSYNSPLHF.

This clonotype has a count of ten or more. This chain connects TRBV12-3 or TRBV12-4 to TRBJ1-3; 7 nucleotides line up with TRBD1. V trimming: 3 bases; J trimming: 4 bases; junction bases outside the gene matches: 12. This CDR3 region has 17 residues. CDR3 sequence reads: CASSFIGSQGIGNTIYF. Written as DNA, the CDR3 is TGTGCCAGCAGTTTTATAGGGTCACAGGGGATCGGAAACACCATATATTTT.

This clonotype was seen repeatedly, ten times or more. The V and J genes are TRBV21-1 and TRBJ2-5; the D segment call TRBD1 is taken from the table without a DNA check. TRBV21-1 counts as a pseudogene. This CDR3 contains 19 residues. The CDR3 here is CASSAPPLHRDRGKETQYF. CDR3 DNA sequence: TGTGCCAGCAGCGCCCCTCCGCTCCACCGGGACAGGGGGAAGGAGACCCAGTACTTC.

This clonotype has a handful of counts. CDR3 amino acids: CASSQQTSGETTWYEQYF. CDR3 in DNA: TGTGCCAGCAGCCAGCAGACTAGCGGGGAAACAACATGGTACGAGCAGTACTTC. The chain is built from TRBV4-2 and TRBJ2-7; 11 positions match TRBD2. CDR3 length: 18 residues. Trimming cost V 3 bases and J 4 bases; bases outside gene matches: 14. Germline CDR1 LGHNA, CDR2 YNFKEQ.

This clonotype occurred many times. The chain recombines TRBV10-2 with TRBJ2-5; 12 bases fit TRBD2. The length of the CDR3 is 15 residues. J lost 6 bases, V lost 4 bases, and 6 bases had no gene match. Germline assignment: CDR1 WSHSY and CDR2 SAAADI. CDR3 amino acids: CASSASGGAAKTQYF. The DNA for the CDR3 is TGCGCCAGCAGTGCTAGCGGGGGGGCGGCAAAGACCCAGTACTTC.

This clonotype was counted only a few times. The V gene is TRBV5-1, the J gene TRBJ2-3, with TRBD2 matching over 9 bases. In germline, CDR1 is SGHRS, CDR2 YFSETQ. V was pared by 5 bases and J by 2 bases, with 9 bases of the junction left unmatched. CDR3 length: 16 residues. DNA for the CDR3: TGCGCCAGCAGTCGCGGGGGGGCATCCCACACAGATACGCAGTATTTT. This sequence encodes CASSRGGASHTDTQYF.

There are a few counts of this clonotype. The chain employs TRBV12-3 or TRBV12-4 and TRBJ1-5; the D gene is possibly TRBD1 (6 bases). V dropped 8 bases and J dropped 5 bases, with 16 bases sitting between them. The CDR3 length is 14 residues. For the CDR3, the DNA is TGTGCCAGCCTAGGGGAAGGGGGGTATCAGCCCCAGCATTTT. This sequence encodes CASLGEGGYQPQHF.

Notes on this clonotype: A much bigger clone sits one base away, suggesting this may be a read error. The V and J genes are TRBV5-1 and TRBJ1-5, with 10 positions matching TRBD1. The CDR3 consists of 15 residues. Germline V lookup: CDR1 SGHRS, CDR2 YFSETQ. The chain's CDR3 is CAGRSGTGGNQPQHF. The CDR3 DNA follows: TGCGCCGGCAGATCCGGGACAGGGGGCAATCAGCCCCAGCATTTT.

The sample holds a few counts of this clonotype. The chain links TRBV21-1 to TRBJ2-5. TRBV21-1 is a listed pseudogene. The CDR3 totals 14 residues. The CDR3 coding sequence is TGTGCCAGCAGCAAAGAGCATGGGAAAGGGACCCAGTACTTC. Protein product: CASSKEHGKGTQYF.

The table lists this clonotype with a few counts. The V gene is TRBV28, the J gene TRBJ2-3; TRBD2 agrees at 12 bases. V lost 4 bases and J lost 0; bases outside the gene matches: 2. Germline CDR1 is MDHEN and CDR2 is SYDVKM. The CDR3 loop spans 16 amino acids. The CDR3 DNA reads as TGTGCCAGCAGTTCTACTAGCGGGGGGAGCACAGATACGCAGTATTTT. Translation: CASSSTSGGSTDTQYF.

This clonotype was seen many times. This chain links TRBV28 with TRBJ2-7; TRBD2 matches 7 bases. CDR3 length equals 14 residues. The germline gives CDR1 MDHEN, CDR2 SYDVKM. The V and J ends lost 3 bases and 2 bases, in that order; junction bases with no gene match: 4. The DNA for the CDR3 is TGTGCCAGCAGTTTTTACAGCGGGGCCTACGAGCAGTACTTC. It yields the protein CASSFYSGAYEQYF.

The sample holds many counts of this clonotype. This chain links TRBV30 with TRBJ2-1; 8 bases fit TRBD2. CDR1 is GTSNPN and CDR2 is SVGIG in the germline V gene (reference sequence). This CDR3 is 15 amino acids long. After removal of 6 bases from V and 1 base from J, the junction contained 8 bases not matched to a gene. CDR3 sequence: CACGRAERSYNEQFF. The CDR3 coding sequence is TGTGCCTGCGGGAGGGCTGAGAGATCCTACAATGAGCAGTTCTTC.

The chain joins TRBV7-2 to TRBJ2-7, with 9 bases identical to TRBD1. The CDR3 totals 16 residues. Looked up from germline, CDR1 is SGHTA and CDR2 is FQGNSA. V trimming: 5 bases; J trimming: 2 bases; junction bases outside the gene matches: 10. CDR3 in amino acids: CASSAGGRTGAYEQYF. The CDR3 coding sequence is TGTGCCAGCAGCGCCGGGGGTCGGACAGGGGCCTACGAGCAGTACTTC.

In this sample, this clonotype turned up many times. The chain uses TRBV7-9 and TRBJ2-2; TRBD1 matches at 7 bases. The CDR3 is 16 amino acids. With 5 bases clipped from V and 1 base from J, the junction kept 7 bases outside the gene matches. CDR1 SEHNR and CDR2 FQNEAQ come from the germline V gene (reference sequence). The CDR3 is CASSVHGTENTGELFF. The DNA for the CDR3 is TGTGCCAGCAGCGTACACGGGACAGAGAACACCGGGGAGCTGTTTTTT.

In this sample, this clonotype turned up many times. The chain recombines TRBV29-1 with TRBJ2-7, with D perhaps matching TRBD1 (7 bases). Germline V gene sequence: CDR1 SQVTM, CDR2 ANQGSEA. The V end was cut by 2 bases, the J end by 4 bases, with 15 bases between. This CDR3 contains 14 residues. Here the CDR3 reads CSVEYTGAGYEQYF. The CDR3 DNA is TGCAGCGTTGAATACACAGGGGCGGGGTACGAGCAGTACTTC.

The CDR3 DNA reads as TGTGCCAGCAGCCAAGGAGCCGGAACCCGTTCACCCCTCCACTTT. Its protein product is CASSQGAGTRSPLHF. The chain joins TRBV3-1 to TRBJ1-6; D is unclear. The CDR3 extends over 15 amino acids. Deletions cut 1 base from V and 9 bases from J, with 13 bases between. Germline V gives CDR1 LGHDT, CDR2 YNNKEL (reference sequence).

This clonotype was observed a handful of times. V usage is TRBV27 and J usage is TRBJ2-1; TRBD2 agrees at 10 bases. V was clipped by 5 bases and J by 3 bases; unmatched bases: 7. The germline CDR1 and CDR2 sequences are MNHEY and SMNVEV (reference sequence). The CDR3 sequence is 16 residues long. The CDR3, as DNA: TGTGCCAGCAGTCCCCTCGCTAGCGGGGGCTACAATGAGCAGTTCTTC. Translation: CASSPLASGGYNEQFF.